Following are 2 T cell receptor beta chains from one sample sequenced in a study of PD-L1 blockade in urothelial cancer. Profiled with immunoSEQ multiplex PCR; TCRdb holds only in-frame clones, not every one. Among fewer than 50,000 clones listed, more than 80% were seen once. The material sequenced was PBMCs, taken around atezolizumab (anti-PD-L1) treatment. These TCRs come from a man aged 70-80 years with urothelial cancer.

The CDR3 DNA reads TGCGCCAGCAGCCCCGGGGGGTTAAGGGAAAAACTGTTTTTT. Translating it yields CASSPGGLREKLFF. The rearrangement joins TRBV5-1 to TRBJ1-4; the D gene is possibly TRBD1 (5 bases). The germline V and J ends were trimmed by 4 bases and 8 bases, with 15 bases remaining between them. The CDR3 is 14 amino acids. Germline V CDR1 and CDR2: SGHRS, YFSETQ.

This chain uses TRBV2 with TRBJ1-2; D is uncertain. Trimming took 3 bases from V and 5 from J, leaving 10 bases between them. The CDR3 loop spans 13 amino acids. Germline V gives CDR1 SNHLY, CDR2 FYNNEI. The CDR3 DNA reads as TGTGCCAGCAGTGACATTGTACTTTATGGCTACACCTTC. It is translated as CASSDIVLYGYTF.